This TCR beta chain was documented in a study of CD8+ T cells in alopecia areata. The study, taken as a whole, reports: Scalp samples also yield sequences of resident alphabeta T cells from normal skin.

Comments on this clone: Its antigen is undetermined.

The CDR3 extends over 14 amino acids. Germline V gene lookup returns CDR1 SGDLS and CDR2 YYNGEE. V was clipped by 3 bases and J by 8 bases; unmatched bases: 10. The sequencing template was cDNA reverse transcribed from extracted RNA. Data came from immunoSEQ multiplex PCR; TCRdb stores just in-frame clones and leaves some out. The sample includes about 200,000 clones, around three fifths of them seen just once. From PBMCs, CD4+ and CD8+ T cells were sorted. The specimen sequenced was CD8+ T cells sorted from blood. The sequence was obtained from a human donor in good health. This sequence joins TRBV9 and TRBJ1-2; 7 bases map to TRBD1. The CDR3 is CASSDPDRVEGYTF. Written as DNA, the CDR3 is TGTGCCAGCAGCGACCCAGACAGGGTGGAGGGCTACACCTTC.